This T cell receptor beta chain stems from a study of OX40 agonist ivuxolimab in advanced cancers. V lost 0 bases and J lost 8, with 8 bases in between. Looked up from germline, CDR1 is MGHRA and CDR2 is YSYEKL. This CDR3 is 14 amino acids long. Libraries were prepared by immunoSEQ multiplex PCR; TCRdb keeps only in-frame clonotypes and omits some of them. In the table there are more than 10,000 clones, approximately 80% of which are singletons. This sequence was found in an adult with an advanced solid tumor such as melanoma, head and neck, liver or kidney cancer. This chain uses TRBV4-1 with TRBJ1-6, with no clear D. The specimen was CD4+ or CD8+ T cells sorted from blood, collected in a trial of the OX40 agonist ivuxolimab. CDR3 nucleotide sequence: TGCGCCAGCAGCCAAGAGGGAGGGTATTCACCCCTCCACTTT. Its translation is CASSQEGGYSPLHF.